Presented here are 8 T cell receptor beta chains from one specimen sequenced in a study of cytomegalovirus exposure and HLA in healthy donors (TCRdb year 2017). Library construction relied on the immunoSEQ multiplex PCR assay. For the multiplex PCR, a mixture combining 60 forward primers for TCR Vbeta segments and 13 reverse primers for TCR Jbeta segments was used. Not all clones reach the TCRdb copy of this immuneACCESS table, which keeps in-frame sequences only. Checked studies attribute under half of the gap to unresolved V genes and leave the rest unexplained. The sample table shows 200,000 to 250,000 clones, and roughly 80% are seen once. Roughly 3% of the sample is held by the ten biggest clonotypes. The sample taken for sequencing was PBMCs. The receptors were gathered from a young woman in good health and CMV-seronegative.

This chain uses TRBV6-6 with TRBJ2-5; 9 bases are shared with TRBD1. V was clipped by 5 bases and J by 1 base; unmatched bases: 5. The germline V gene has CDR1 MNHNY and CDR2 SVGAGI (reference sequence). This CDR3 is built from 15 residues. CDR3 sequence reads: CASSNRQGGQETQYF. The CDR3 nucleotides read TGTGCCAGCAGTAATCGACAGGGGGGCCAAGAGACCCAGTACTTC.

The chain is built from TRBV5-6 and TRBJ1-4; D not resolved. The CDR3 is made up of 12 amino acids. Germline CDR1 is SGHDT and CDR2 is YYEEEE. Trimming shortened V by 2 bases and J by 5 bases, and 4 bases separated the two germline ends. The CDR3 sequence is CASSLSNEKLFF. The CDR3 DNA reads as TGTGCCAGCAGCTTATCGAATGAAAAACTGTTTTTT.

On this clone itself: The sample carries other DNA sequences with the same CDR3. V gene TRBV30 combines with J gene TRBJ1-1, with D perhaps matching TRBD1 (6 bases). Germline CDR1 and CDR2: GTSNPN and SVGIG (reference sequence). Trimming shortened V by 7 bases and J by 6 bases, and 12 bases separated the two germline ends. The CDR3 loop spans 11 amino acids. The CDR3 loop is CAYYRAAEAFF. The CDR3, as DNA: TGTGCCTATTACAGGGCCGCTGAAGCTTTCTTT. Full variable domain (outside the CDR3, taken from reference TRBV30 and TRBJ1-1): SQTIHQWPATLVQPVGSPLSLECTVEGTSNPNLYWYRQAAGRGLQLLFYSVGIGQISSEVPQNLSASRPQDRQFILSSKKLLLSDSGFYLCAYYRAAEAFFGQGTRLTVV.

This clone was seen a handful of times. The gene calls are TRBV5-1 and TRBJ1-5; unclear D gene. Germline lookup yields CDR1 SGHRS and CDR2 YFSETQ. The germline V and J ends were trimmed by 1 base and 5 bases, with 7 bases remaining between them. This CDR3 has 13 amino acids. For the CDR3, the DNA is TGCGCCAGCAGCTTGTCCGGGGATCAGCCCCAGCATTTT. Protein sequence: CASSLSGDQPQHF. The whole variable domain, filled in from reference TRBV5-1 and TRBJ1-5, reads KAGVTQTPRYLIKTRGQQVTLSCSPISGHRSVSWYQQTPGQGLQFLFEYFSETQRNKGNFPGRFSGRQFSNSRSEMNVSTLELGDSALYLCASSLSGDQPQHFGDGTRLSIL.

The chain combines TRBV6-1 with TRBJ1-5; unclear D gene. V lost 1 base and J lost 0, with 10 bases in between. The CDR3 is 16 amino acids. CDR1 MNHNS and CDR2 SASEGT come from the germline V gene. The DNA of the CDR3 is TGTGCCAGCAGTGAAGTTGCAAGCAATAGCAATCAGCCCCAGCATTTT. Translating it yields CASSEVASNSNQPQHF.

This chain joins TRBV6-5 and TRBJ1-4; tentative D call: TRBD1 (5 bases). V dropped 0 bases and J dropped 14 bases, with 13 bases sitting between them. This CDR3 has 13 amino acids. Germline assignment: CDR1 MNHEY and CDR2 SVGAGI. CDR3 region: CASSYSTETELFF. The CDR3 bases are TGTGCCAGCAGTTACTCAACAGAGACAGAGCTGTTTTTT.

This clone has only one observation. This chain joins TRBV27 and TRBJ2-1, with TRBD2 as a possible D gene (5 bases). CDR1 and CDR2 (germline): MNHEY, SMNVEV (reference sequence). Trimming took off 2 bases at V and 2 bases at J, with 7 bases between the two ends. The CDR3 length is 14 residues. CDR3 DNA sequence: TGTGCCAGCAGTTTAGCGGGTACCTACAATGAGCAGTTCTTC. Its translation is CASSLAGTYNEQFF.

The V call is TRBV7-2, the J call TRBJ2-7; a possible D gene is TRBD1 (6 bases). Deletions cut 4 bases from V and 2 bases from J, with 15 bases between. This CDR3 has 15 amino acids. Per the germline V gene, CDR1 is SGHTA and CDR2 is FQGNSA. The CDR3 reads CASSWGWTDTYEQYF. DNA of the CDR3: TGTGCCAGCAGCTGGGGATGGACAGATACCTACGAGCAGTACTTC. Filled out from reference TRBV7-2 and TRBJ2-7, the complete variable domain reads GAGVSQSPSNKVTEKGKDVELRCDPISGHTALYWYRQSLGQGLEFLIYFQGNSAPDKSGLPSDRFSAERTGGSVSTLTIQRTQQEDSAVYLCASSWGWTDTYEQYFGPGTRLTVT.